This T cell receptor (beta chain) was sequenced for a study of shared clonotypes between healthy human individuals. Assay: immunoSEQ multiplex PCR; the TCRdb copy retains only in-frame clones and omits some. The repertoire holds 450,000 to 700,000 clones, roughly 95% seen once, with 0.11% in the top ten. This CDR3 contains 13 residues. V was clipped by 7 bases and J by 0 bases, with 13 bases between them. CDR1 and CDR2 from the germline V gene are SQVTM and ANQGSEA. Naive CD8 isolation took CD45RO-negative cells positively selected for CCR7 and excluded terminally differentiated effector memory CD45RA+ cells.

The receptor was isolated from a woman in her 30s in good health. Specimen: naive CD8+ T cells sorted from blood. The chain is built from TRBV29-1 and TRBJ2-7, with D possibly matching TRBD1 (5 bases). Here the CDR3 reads CSATDSHSYEQYF. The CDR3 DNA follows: TGCAGCGCGACAGACTCTCACTCCTACGAGCAGTACTTC.